This T cell receptor (beta chain) was captured by sequencing in a study of blood T cell repertoires in COVID-19. Whole-study context: Donors in the United States, Italy and Spain gave samples during acute or convalescent COVID-19. Sources were T cells, B-cell-depleted T cells, or PBMCs; the material itself was cDNA or gDNA.

CDR1 is MDHEN, CDR2 SYDVKM, per germline. This CDR3 spans 12 amino acids. Trimming removed 8 bases from V and 7 bases from J, with 15 bases in between. Per the original methods: Quantification of nucleated cells was approximated via reference gene primer amplification. Assay used: immunoSEQ multiplex PCR; TCRdb lists only in-frame clones, some missing. V and J calls and clone size are those listed in that table; D and trimming were worked out from the DNA. The sample holds about 89,000 clones; 60% to 85% are singletons and the top ten take roughly 53%. Sequencing was carried out using peripheral blood. The chain links TRBV28 to TRBJ2-7; no firm D call. The TCR comes from a human donor in a cohort sampled during active COVID-19. The CDR3 DNA sequence: TGTGCCAGCTACTTTCGGGTCGGGGAGCAGTACTTC. Translating gives CASYFRVGEQYF. The full variable domain, in which reference TRBV28 and TRBJ2-7 provide the parts outside the CDR3, is DVKVTQSSRYLVKRTGEKVFLECVQDMDHENMFWYRQDPGLGLRLIYFSYDVKMKEKGDIPEGYSVSREKKERFSLILESASTNQTSMYLCASYFRVGEQYFGPGTRLTVT.